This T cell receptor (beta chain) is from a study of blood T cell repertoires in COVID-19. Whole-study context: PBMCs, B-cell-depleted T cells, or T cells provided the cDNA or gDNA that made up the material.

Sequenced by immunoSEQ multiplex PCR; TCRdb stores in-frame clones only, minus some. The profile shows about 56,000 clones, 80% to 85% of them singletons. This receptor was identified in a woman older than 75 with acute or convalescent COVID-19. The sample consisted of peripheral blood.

CDR3 bases: TGTGCCAGCAACAGGGCGGGTAATTCACCCCTCCACTTT. This gives the protein CASNRAGNSPLHF. The rearrangement joins TRBV27 to TRBJ1-6, with D possibly TRBD1 on 6 matching bases. The CDR3 totals 13 residues. Germline CDR1 MNHEY, CDR2 SMNVEV (reference sequence). Trimming left V 7 bases short and J 6 bases short, with 10 bases between.